The subject of this entry is one T cell receptor (beta chain). The target antigen is unknown. The sample belongs to a study of T cell responses to AZD1222 COVID-19 vaccine. Study details: Second-dose groups at about 4 or about 12 weeks were pooled. Study conclusions and caveats: Regions 160-218 and 743-854 dominated among vaccine-associated CD4 TCRs spanning spike. Clonal diversity may have been underestimated in mostly white British donors. Per reports, nearly half of all spike-specific TCRs target regions that are unmutated in variants.

Trimming pared 5 bases from V and 5 bases from J, leaving 12 bases between. The CDR3 has 13 amino acids. The germline CDR1 and CDR2 sequences are MDHEN and SYDVKM. The method was immunoSEQ multiplex PCR; TCRdb's version includes in-frame clones alone and lacks a portion of them. The sample carries over 100,000 clones, roughly 90% recorded once. This TCR was sampled from an adult in good health. Sequenced material: peripheral blood, taken on day 0 of AZD1222 vaccination. The chain joins TRBV28 to TRBJ1-1; D is possibly TRBD1 (5 bases). CDR3: CASSPGLGTEAFF. DNA of the CDR3: TGTGCCAGCAGTCCAGGGCTGGGAACTGAAGCTTTCTTT. The variable domain in full, completed from reference TRBV28 and TRBJ1-1, reads DVKVTQSSRYLVKRTGEKVFLECVQDMDHENMFWYRQDPGLGLRLIYFSYDVKMKEKGDIPEGYSVSREKKERFSLILESASTNQTSMYLCASSPGLGTEAFFGQGTRLTVV.